Reported below is one TCR beta chain. Its target is not known. From germline, CDR1 is ENHRY and CDR2 SYGVKD. The CDR3 covers 15 residues. Trimming took 1 base from V and 5 from J, leaving 15 bases between them. Sorted T cells were CFSE-labeled and cultured 5 days with allogeneic regulatory or mature dendritic cells at 1:10. FACS sorted CD4+ or CD8+ T cells into CD45RA+ naive and CD45RO+ memory. These data are taken from a study of regulatory dendritic cells for organ transplantation. For the study at large: Regulatory dendritic cells came from monocytes given vitamin D3 and IL-10. Study-level results: Memory CD8+ clonal expansion seemed more limited with regulatory than mature dendritic cells.

TCRdb's table, derived via immunoSEQ multiplex PCR, lists solely in-frame clones and lacks some. The table includes some 11,000 clones, around 75% detected once. The sequence was collected from a human donor in good health. V usage is TRBV10-3 and J usage is TRBJ2-7, with D tentatively TRBD2 (7 bases). The sequenced material came from memory CD4+ T cells from blood cultured with regulatory dendritic cells. Described subset: CD45RO+ memory T cells. CDR3 DNA sequence: TGTGCCATCAGTGAGTTAAAGGGGGGGCGGAACGAGCAGTACTTC. Its translation: CAISELKGGRNEQYF.